This is a list of T cell receptor beta chains from one sample in a study of identical twins. Via MiXCR, TCRdb re-called the 5' RACE reads, giving one row per CDR3 protein. The sample contains 1.5 million to 2 million distinct CDR3 sequences, 32% of which appear only once. Sequencing was carried out using cord blood. The receptors stem from a newborn girl in good health. Each CDR3 is given with its conserved first and last residue. Each record gives: V gene, clone size, CDR3 length, CDR3 protein. Clone size is given for some rows only: seen once, a few or many times, or a class if the clone is expanded.

v_gene: TRBV12-3/TRBV12-4; abundance: few; len: 13; CDR3aa: CADRKGNTGELFF
v_gene: TRBV28; abundance: -; len: 13; CDR3aa: CASSWQGVNGYTF
v_gene: TRBV9; abundance: -; len: 15; CDR3aa: CASSVSSGSYNEQFF
v_gene: TRBV7-6; abundance: -; len: 14; CDR3aa: CASRLATNTGELFF
v_gene: TRBV10-3; abundance: few; len: 13; CDR3aa: CAISASGYNEQFF
v_gene: TRBV6-1; abundance: -; len: 15; CDR3aa: CAGKRSGSDYNEQFF
v_gene: TRBV29-1; abundance: -; len: 12; CDR3aa: CSVPTGANVLTF
v_gene: TRBV6-5; abundance: -; len: 13; CDR3aa: CASRDDRITEAFF
v_gene: TRBV6-5; abundance: -; len: 14; CDR3aa: CATVQGARTGELFF
v_gene: TRBV10-3; abundance: -; len: 15; CDR3aa: CAISESNSYNSPLHF
v_gene: TRBV5-1; abundance: -; len: 16; CDR3aa: CASSFWDRDLSNEQFF
v_gene: TRBV2; abundance: few; len: 13; CDR3aa: CASSALAQGKLFF
v_gene: TRBV6-5; abundance: -; len: 15; CDR3aa: CASIRRQRDIDEQYF
v_gene: TRBV16; abundance: few; len: 13; CDR3aa: CASSRKKGRGYTF